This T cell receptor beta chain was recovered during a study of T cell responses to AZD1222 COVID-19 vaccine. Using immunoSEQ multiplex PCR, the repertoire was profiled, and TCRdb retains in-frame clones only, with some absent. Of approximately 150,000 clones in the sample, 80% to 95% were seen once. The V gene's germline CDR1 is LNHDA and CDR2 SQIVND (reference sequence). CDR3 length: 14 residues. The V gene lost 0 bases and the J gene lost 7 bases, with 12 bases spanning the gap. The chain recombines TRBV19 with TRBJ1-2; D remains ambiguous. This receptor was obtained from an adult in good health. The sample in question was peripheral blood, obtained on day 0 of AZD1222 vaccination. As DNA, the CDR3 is TGTGCCAGTAGTATAGATGCGGCCGCTCGTGGCTACACCTTC. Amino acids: CASSIDAAARGYTF.